The 2 T cell receptor beta chains presented below share a single source sample, sequenced in a study of coeliac disease. Some clones are missing from TCRdb's copy, which holds only in-frame ones; the method was immunoSEQ multiplex PCR. The sample consists of 2,500 to 3,000 clones, approximately 58% of them appearing once. Specimen: intraepithelial lymphocytes from the gut. The receptors shown here come from a man between 60 and 70 years old with celiac disease on a gluten-free diet.

This clone was counted a single time. The gene calls are TRBV15 and TRBJ2-5; TRBD2 might be the D (6 bases). The CDR3 spans 15 residues. Trimming removed 4 bases from V and 1 base from J, with 13 bases in between. CDR1 and CDR2 from the germline V gene are LNHNV and YYDKDF (reference sequence). The CDR3 reads CATSMGAGSQETQYF. The CDR3, as DNA: TGTGCCACCAGCATGGGAGCGGGCAGCCAAGAGACCCAGTACTTC. The full variable domain, in which reference TRBV15 and TRBJ2-5 provide the parts outside the CDR3, is DAMVIQNPRYQVTQFGKPVTLSCSQTLNHNVMYWYQQKSSQAPKLLFHYYDKDFNNEADTPDNFQSRRPNTSFCFLDIRSPGLGDTAMYLCATSMGAGSQETQYFGPGTRLLVL.

The CDR3 is CASSTRVKLTYEQYF. The DNA for the CDR3 is TGTGCCAGCAGTACTCGGGTCAAACTTACCTACGAGCAGTACTTC. The chain couples TRBV28 to TRBJ2-5; D is undetermined. The J call may be faulty, since TRBJ2-7 better matches the DNA end. Per the germline V gene, CDR1 is MDHEN and CDR2 is SYDVKM. CDR3 length: 15 amino acids.